The present TCR beta chain was sequenced within a study of naive and memory T cell subsets. Study-wide results and caveats: This RNA-based method may be sensitive to activation-related transcript changes.

This CDR3 is built from 14 residues. Germline V gene sequence: CDR1 ENHRY, CDR2 SYGVKD. Trimming removed 9 bases from V and 5 bases from J; junction bases left unmatched: 12. On this clonotype itself: Its cognate antigen is unknown.

Amplification of ligated cDNA took four PCR rounds with SP2 and nested alpha and beta constant primers. Alpha and beta constant region primers primed reverse transcription for blood and skin samples. TCRdb processed the UMI-ligation and nested PCR reads anew with MiXCR; each CDR3 protein has one entry. The repertoire holds some 25,000 distinct CDR3 sequences, with over 4% as singletons. An oligonucleotide containing a UMI was ligated to the 3' end of TCR cDNA. Input was about 1 to 1,100 ng of DNase-treated total RNA without cell sorting. The sequence came from an adult in good health. The specimen was blood. V is TRBV10-3 and J is TRBJ1-2; 7 bases are a match to TRBD1. CDR3: CAMCADRDTYGYTF. CDR3 DNA sequence: TGTGCCATGTGTGCTGACAGGGATACGTATGGCTACACCTTC.